This entry is about one T cell receptor beta chain. Antigen: not known. Distinct nucleotide sequences in the sample also encode this CDR3. Using immunoSEQ multiplex PCR, the repertoire was profiled, and TCRdb retains in-frame clones only, with some absent. The data show 40,000 to 50,000 clones, with about 90% seen just once and around 0.99% held by the top ten. The data were obtained in a study of OX40 agonist ivuxolimab in advanced cancers. Study results and limitations: Mean expanded clone counts were higher in CD8+ than CD4+ T cells.

The source material was CD4+ or CD8+ T cells sorted from blood, sampled in a trial of the OX40 agonist ivuxolimab. The clonotype originates from an adult with an advanced solid tumor such as melanoma, head and neck, liver or kidney cancer.

In DNA form, the CDR3 reads TGTGCCAGCAGTGAAAGGAGGAGGGTAGTCGGAGAGCTGTTTTTT. This gives the protein CASSERRRVVGELFF. The chain recombines TRBV6-1 with TRBJ2-2, with D maybe TRBD2 (6 bases). The germline CDR1 and CDR2 sequences are MNHNS and SASEGT. CDR3 size: 15 residues. V dropped 2 bases and J dropped 11 bases, with 18 bases sitting between them.